The sequence of this T cell receptor (beta chain) was determined in a study of human T cells and chemical hapten exposure (dated by TCRdb to 2020 to 2022). For the wider study: For sensitization, 2% DPC in acetone was applied to a roughly 2 cm by roughly 2 cm area of upper inner arm skin. Throughout the approximately 22-week study period, patients were also given weekly therapeutic DPC doses on the scalp. Patch tests used Finn chambers with 0.01% DPC on the upper back, scored after 6 days by International Contact Dermatitis Research Group standards. Alopecia areata with under or over 50% scalp involvement, alopecia totalis and alopecia universalis were represented in the patient cohort, which was mostly female. Libraries were pooled for sequencing, and per-sample TCR yields varied mainly because of small differences in library volumes within the pool. This study followed changes in the peripheral blood TCR repertoire in vivo during primary and secondary sensitization of alopecia patients to the hapten diphenylcyclopropenone (DPC). Blood samples were taken from patients before sensitization (week 0) and then at 2, 6 and about 24 weeks after DPC sensitization. For TCR sequencing, blood came from about 28 alopecia patients at anywhere from one to four time points (pre-sensitization, 2, 6 and 24 weeks). Each blood RNA sample was used to sequence both TCR alpha and TCR beta chains. Broad study findings and their caveats: Alopecia, a presumed autoimmune disease, was present in all patients, so the immune response of the patients might differ from that of healthy individuals. DPC sensitization did not change the number of TCRs with a frequency above 1 in 1000, and there was no evidence of changes in global repertoire structure. A positive correlation was found between the number of PT1 expanded TCRs and patch test score, with significance reached at thresholds 8, 16 and 32 but not 4. After repeated subsampling, changes were observed in the strength of the expansion versus patch-test correlation and in the threshold at which the correlation became significant. Compared with pre-sensitization or healthy control sets, expanded TCRs formed significantly more large CDR3 similarity clusters, which is consistent with antigen-driven responses.

Regarding this clonotype: Its cognate antigen has yet to be identified. Mismatch with germline at one junction end may stem from a read error.

The time point label here, explained by the study, means: patch test 2, 6 weeks after DPC sensitization. According to the study, the label for this sample's treatment or condition signals: therapeutic diphenylcyclopropenone sensitization with weekly scalp DPC. Unfractionated whole blood was collected in Tempus Blood RNA tubes, and total RNA was extracted from that blood. Blood at each patch-test visit was drawn before the patch test was applied. Eligible patients were aged 18 to 70, diagnosed with alopecia, deemed suitable for DPC therapy, and excluded if pregnant. Via the germline V gene (reference sequence), CDR1 is SSHAT and CDR2 FNYEAQ. The CDR3 measures 15 amino acids from cysteine to phenylalanine. Only the CDR3 DNA is retained, 45 bases long and in frame from the first base. Libraries were built with RACE. Instrument used: NextSeq 500. Library preparation attached unique molecular identifiers to individual cDNA molecules for quantitative, reproducible TCR counting. The paper's data handling went like this. A median of around 100,000 TCRs per sample was observed, with a range of roughly 23,224 to 750,000. The Decombinator software suite was used to annotate V, J and CDR3 in the TCR reads. For the PS versus PT1 abundance plots, all samples were subsampled to the same number of TCRs (28,000). TCRs were defined as expanded if absent before sensitization and observed at least eight times at the 2-week time point. TCRdb cleaned the public reads at Q25 with fastp, built clones with MiXCR and kept in-frame beta chains. Here each entry gathers all rows of one CDR3 protein and keeps the most common genes and DNA. The V and J calls and clone size are TCRdb's, not the authors'. The sample has approximately 46,000 distinct CDR3 sequences on record, around a tenth of them singletons. The biggest ten clones account for 13% to 15% of the sample.

This receptor chain uses TRBV7-7 and TRBJ2-7, and TRBD1 aligns with 8 junction nucleotides. The source material was whole blood, sampled in connection with sensitization to the hapten diphenylcyclopropenone (DPC). This TCR derives from a woman under 40 with alopecia areata. Some clones in this sample may be carry-over from other donors' samples. In nucleotides, the sequence is TGTGCTAGCAGACCCGAGCAGGGGGCCACCTACGAGCAGTACTTC. This is translated as CASRPEQGATYEQYF.